This TCR beta chain derives from a study of T cells in Graves' hyperthyroidism and ophthalmopathy (dated by TCRdb to about 2019). Regarding the study in general: Peripheral blood samples were taken at the time of initial diagnosis, prior to any treatment. A discovery cohort of roughly 100 patients, roughly 43 with Graves' ophthalmopathy and about 60 with stable Graves' hyperthyroidism, was used to find distinguishing TCR V-J signatures. Whether ophthalmopathy could be predicted prospectively was tested in an independent validation cohort made up of 18 hyperthyroidism patients plus 17 patients who later progressed to ophthalmopathy. For training and testing, the 80 to 100 patients in the discovery cohort were randomly divided in a 7:3 ratio. Thyroid tissue and blood T-cell repertoires from roughly six Graves' hyperthyroidism patients were also compared in the study. Following sampling, methimazole starting at 30 mg daily was given to hyperthyroidism patients, and high-dose intravenous methylprednisolone was given to ophthalmopathy patients. The paper describes TCR Vbeta CDR3 sequencing of 130 to 150 peripheral blood samples, made up of some 42 ophthalmopathy patients, 70 to 80 hyperthyroidism patients and some 17 progressor patients. On the study overall, not on this receptor specifically: No statistical method was used to fix the sample size in advance, and group allocation was not hidden from the investigators. Most expanded thyroid clonotypes (frequency above 0.001) were also detected in blood, suggesting blood repertoires may reflect thyroid immune responses. During validation, the model predicted progression to ophthalmopathy a median of about 6.5 months ahead of onset, with around 70% sensitivity and less than 85% specificity. A 13 V-J signature model separated ophthalmopathy from stable hyperthyroidism, with 87.88% sensitivity and 81.08% specificity in cross-validation and 80%/75% in testing.

The CDR3 covers 15 residues, taking in both the cysteine and the phenylalanine. CDR3 DNA only is kept here, 45 bases in frame from base 1. Germline trimming amounts to 4 bases on V and 6 bases on J, with 10 as the count of junction bases outside the gene matches. The germline V gene specifies SGHNT as CDR1 and YENEEA as CDR2. This clonotype was seen repeatedly, ten times or more. Its target antigen remains unknown. Base qualities are not recorded, but no much larger clone differs from it by a single base. Graves' hyperthyroidism was defined as stable when no progression to ophthalmopathy occurred over 18 months of follow-up. The hyperthyroidism patients were between 18 and 65 years old and newly diagnosed, with a disease duration of less than 2 months. Patients with uncontrolled infections, other autoimmune diseases, pregnancy or lactation were excluded. Clinical symptoms, serum thyroxine and TRAb, thyroid ultrasound, and orbital computed tomography formed the basis for the diagnoses. PBMCs were separated from roughly 10 ml of fresh peripheral blood using Ficoll-Paque density gradient centrifugation. Trizol reagent was used to extract total RNA, and RNA quality was then checked on an Agilent 2100 Bioanalyzer.

The TCR beta CDR3 regions were amplified from the RNA transcripts. For the first round of RT-PCR on the TCR CDR3, the HTBI primer set was used together with the Qiagen OneStep RT-PCR kit. Libraries were constructed in a second round of multiplex PCR, after which size selection and purification were performed. Paired-end sequencing of the libraries was performed with 100 bp reads on an Illumina HiSeq2000. For the original study's pipeline: SOAPnuke was used to process the raw data, throwing out any read that contained adapters or uncalled bases, had a mean Phred below 15, or lacked an exact constant-primer or identifier match. High-quality paired reads were merged with COPE v1.2.5, and unique nucleotide sequences were defined as clonotypes. Clonotypes were aligned to IMGT TRBV, TRBD and TRBJ reference segments using MiTCR v1.1. The analysis was restricted to V-J combinations with a frequency above 0.0001, which together covered 99.2% of the repertoires. A TCS score was defined as the ratio of F50 (clonal expansion) to E x V (chaos), with BLOSUM62-based TCRdist applied between CDR3 peptides within each V-J. Welch's t-statistics and random forest reduced roughly 540 V-J features to about 12, which were used in a naive Bayes classifier (R e1071). TCRdb's own reprocessing of the public reads used fastp at Q25 and MiXCR and kept productive beta chains. For every CDR3 protein sequence, its rows merge into one entry that carries the most common genes and DNA. The V and J calls were determined by TCRdb, not by the authors. The sample table holds about 320,000 distinct CDR3 sequences, of which roughly 17% were seen once. The ten largest clones represent 33% of the sample.

Sequencing input: blood. The chain joins TRBV11-3 to TRBJ1-2, with 8 bases in between that match TRBD1. The clonotype comes from a man in his thirties or forties with Graves' hyperthyroidism. CDR3 protein: CASSSGGSIIDGYTF. The DNA sequence is TGTGCCAGCAGCTCAGGGGGCTCGATAATTGATGGCTACACCTTC.